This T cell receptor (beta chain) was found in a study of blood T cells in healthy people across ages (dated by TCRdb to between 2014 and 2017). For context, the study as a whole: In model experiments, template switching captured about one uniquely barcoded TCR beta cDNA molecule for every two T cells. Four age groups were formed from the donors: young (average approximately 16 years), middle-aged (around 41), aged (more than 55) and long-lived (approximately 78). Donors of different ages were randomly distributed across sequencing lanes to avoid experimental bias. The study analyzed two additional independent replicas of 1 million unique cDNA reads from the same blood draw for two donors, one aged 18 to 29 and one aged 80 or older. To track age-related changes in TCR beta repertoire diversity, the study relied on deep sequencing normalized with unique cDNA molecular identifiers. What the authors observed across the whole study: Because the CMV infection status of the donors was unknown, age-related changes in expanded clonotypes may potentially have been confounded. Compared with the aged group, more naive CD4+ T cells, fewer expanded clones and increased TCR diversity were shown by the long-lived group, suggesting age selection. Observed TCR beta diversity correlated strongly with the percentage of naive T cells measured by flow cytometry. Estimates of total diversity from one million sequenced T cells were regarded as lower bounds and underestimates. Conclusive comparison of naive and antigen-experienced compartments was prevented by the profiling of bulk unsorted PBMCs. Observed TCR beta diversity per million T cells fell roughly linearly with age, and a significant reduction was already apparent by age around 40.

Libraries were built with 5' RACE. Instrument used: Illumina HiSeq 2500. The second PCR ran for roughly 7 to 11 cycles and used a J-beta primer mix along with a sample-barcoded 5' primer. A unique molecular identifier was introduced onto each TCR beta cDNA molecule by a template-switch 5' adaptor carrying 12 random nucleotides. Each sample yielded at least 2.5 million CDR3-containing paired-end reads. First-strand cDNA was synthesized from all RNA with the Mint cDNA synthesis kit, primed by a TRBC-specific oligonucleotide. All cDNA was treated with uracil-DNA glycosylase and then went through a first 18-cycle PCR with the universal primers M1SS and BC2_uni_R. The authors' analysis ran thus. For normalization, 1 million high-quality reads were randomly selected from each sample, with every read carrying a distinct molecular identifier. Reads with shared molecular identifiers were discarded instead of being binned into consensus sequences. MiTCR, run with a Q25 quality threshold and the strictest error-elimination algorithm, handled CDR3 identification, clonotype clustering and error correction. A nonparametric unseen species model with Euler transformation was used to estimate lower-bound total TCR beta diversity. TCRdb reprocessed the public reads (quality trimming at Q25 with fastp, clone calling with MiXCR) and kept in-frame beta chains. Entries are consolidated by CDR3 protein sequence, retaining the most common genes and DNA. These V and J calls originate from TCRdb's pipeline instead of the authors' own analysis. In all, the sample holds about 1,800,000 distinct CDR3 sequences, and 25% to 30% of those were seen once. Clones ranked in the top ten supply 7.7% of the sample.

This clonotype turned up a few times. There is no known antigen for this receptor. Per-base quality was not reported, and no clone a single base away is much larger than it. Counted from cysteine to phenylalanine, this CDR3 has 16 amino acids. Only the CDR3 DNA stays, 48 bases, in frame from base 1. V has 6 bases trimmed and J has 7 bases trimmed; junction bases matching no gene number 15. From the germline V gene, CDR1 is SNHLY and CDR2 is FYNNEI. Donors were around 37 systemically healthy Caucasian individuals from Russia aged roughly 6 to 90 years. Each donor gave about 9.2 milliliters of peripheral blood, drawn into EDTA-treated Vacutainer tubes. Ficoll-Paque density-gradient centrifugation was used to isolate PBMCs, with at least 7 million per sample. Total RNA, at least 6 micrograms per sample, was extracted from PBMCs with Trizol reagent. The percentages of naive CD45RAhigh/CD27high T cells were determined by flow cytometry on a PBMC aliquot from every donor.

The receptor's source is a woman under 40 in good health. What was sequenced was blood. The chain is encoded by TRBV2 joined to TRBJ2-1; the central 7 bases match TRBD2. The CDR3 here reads CASSEKAGRASNEQFF. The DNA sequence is TGTGCCAGCAGCGAAAAAGCGGGGAGGGCTTCAAATGAGCAGTTCTTC.